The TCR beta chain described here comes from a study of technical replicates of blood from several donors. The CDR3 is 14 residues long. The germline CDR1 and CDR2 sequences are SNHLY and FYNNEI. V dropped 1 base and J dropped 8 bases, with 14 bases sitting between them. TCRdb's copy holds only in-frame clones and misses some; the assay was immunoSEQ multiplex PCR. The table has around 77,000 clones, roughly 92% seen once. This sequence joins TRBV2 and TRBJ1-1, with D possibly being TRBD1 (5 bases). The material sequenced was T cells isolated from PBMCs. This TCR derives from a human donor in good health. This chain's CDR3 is CASSEEGLGGEAFF. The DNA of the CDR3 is TGTGCCAGCAGTGAAGAGGGGTTGGGTGGAGAAGCTTTCTTT.